These 23 T cell receptor beta chains were all obtained from the same sample, sequenced in a study of cytomegalovirus exposure and HLA in healthy donors. Vbeta (60) and Jbeta (13) primers were used in the PCR. Sequenced by immunoSEQ multiplex PCR; TCRdb stores in-frame clones only, minus some. Seen here are 100,000 to 150,000 clones, less than 80% observed once, and the top ten hold 3.5% to 4.5%. Material for sequencing was PBMCs. Every receptor here comes from a man in his forties in good health and CMV-seropositive.

This chain uses TRBV11-2 with TRBJ2-1; 13 bases are shared with TRBD2. This CDR3 comprises 15 residues. CDR1 and CDR2 (germline): SGHAT, FQNNGV. The trim removed 5 bases at V and 9 bases at J, leaving 7 bases unmatched. The CDR3 DNA reads TGTGCCAGCAGCCCTCGGACTAGCGGGAGCGGTGAGCAGTTCTTC. Its protein is CASSPRTSGSGEQFF. Full variable domain (rest looked up from reference TRBV11-2 and TRBJ2-1): EAGVAQSPRYKIIEKRQSVAFWCNPISGHATLYWYQQILGQGPKLLIQFQNNGVVDDSQLPKDRFSAERLKGVDSTLKIQPAKLEDSAVYLCASSPRTSGSGEQFFGPGTRLTVL.

The chain joins TRBV28 to TRBJ1-5, with D perhaps matching TRBD1 (5 bases). Germline V CDR1 and CDR2: MDHEN, SYDVKM. The CDR3 spans 17 residues. The V end was cut by 5 bases, the J end by 5 bases, with 22 bases between. This CDR3 reads CASSPEGAGIRDQPQHF. CDR3 nucleotides: TGTGCCAGCAGTCCAGAAGGGGCAGGGATAAGGGATCAGCCCCAGCATTTT.

The chain carries TRBV6-5 and TRBJ2-3, with D hard to call. The ends were cut back, 4 bases at V and 4 bases at J, with 12 bases in the middle. CDR1 MNHEY and CDR2 SVGAGI come from the germline V gene. The CDR3 contains 14 residues. The CDR3 coding sequence is TGTGCCAGCAGTTTAGGCCGGCTAGCAGATACGCAGTATTTT. As protein: CASSLGRLADTQYF.

V is TRBV10-3 and J is TRBJ1-2; possibly TRBD1 for D (6 bases). V was pared by 0 bases and J by 1 base, with 9 bases between. There are 15 residues in the CDR3. CDR1 is ENHRY and CDR2 is SYGVKD in the germline V gene. CDR3 residues: CAISESTQGNYGYTF. CDR3 nucleotide sequence: TGTGCCATCAGTGAGTCAACACAGGGTAACTATGGCTACACCTTC.

V and J are TRBV2 and TRBJ2-5, with 7 bases matching TRBD2. CDR3 size: 15 residues. Germline V gives CDR1 SNHLY, CDR2 FYNNEI. J was trimmed by 5 bases and V by 8 bases; bases with no gene match: 14. The CDR3 nucleotides read TGTGCCAGCGCATATGGGGGGGATTTGATCGAGACCCAGTACTTC. This translates into CASAYGGDLIETQYF.

The chain employs TRBV19 and TRBJ2-7, with 7 positions matching TRBD1. Germline CDR1 LNHDA, CDR2 SQIVND (reference sequence). The V gene end was trimmed by 4 bases and the J gene end by 3 bases; junction bases not matched to a gene: 6. The CDR3 is made up of 14 amino acids. This chain's CDR3 is CASSTGTESYEQYF. DNA of the CDR3: TGTGCCAGTAGTACTGGGACAGAGAGCTACGAGCAGTACTTC.

Here the CDR3 reads CAWRHRGNQPQHF. The CDR3 nucleotides read TGTGCCTGGAGGCACAGGGGTAATCAGCCCCAGCATTTT. The chain has TRBV30 and TRBJ1-5; the match to TRBD1 covers 7 bases. Trimming cost V 3 bases and J 4 bases; bases outside gene matches: 3. Germline CDR1 reads GTSNPN; CDR2 reads SVGIG (reference sequence). This CDR3 has 13 residues.

The chain couples TRBV5-4 to TRBJ2-1; 9 nucleotides line up with TRBD1. V lost 4 bases and J lost 0; bases outside the gene matches: 5. Germline V gene lookup returns CDR1 SGHNT and CDR2 YYREEE (reference sequence). The CDR3 is 16 amino acids. Written as DNA, the CDR3 is TGTGCCAGCAGCGGGCGGACAGGGGCCTCCTACAATGAGCAGTTCTTC. Residues: CASSGRTGASYNEQFF.

The chain couples TRBV5-1 to TRBJ2-3; perhaps TRBD1 as D (5 bases). Germline V lookup: CDR1 SGHRS, CDR2 YFSETQ. V was trimmed by 4 bases and J by 1 base, leaving 10 bases between them. This CDR3 has 14 residues. In nucleotides, the CDR3 is TGCGCCAGCAGCCCGCTACAGGGCACAGATACGCAGTATTTT. The encoded protein is CASSPLQGTDTQYF.

The chain uses TRBV6-1 and TRBJ1-4; maybe TRBD1 (5 bases). The germline gives CDR1 MNHNS, CDR2 SASEGT. There are 14 residues in the CDR3. The V end lost 1 base, the J end lost 4 bases, and 7 bases lay between the germline ends. CDR3 protein: CASSEGRVNEKLFF. CDR3 coding DNA: TGTGCCAGCAGTGAAGGCAGGGTTAATGAAAAACTGTTTTTT.

This chain connects TRBV28 to TRBJ1-1, with unresolved D. The CDR3 has 12 residues. CDR1 and CDR2 (germline): MDHEN, SYDVKM. Trimming shortened V by 5 bases and J by 7 bases, and 11 bases separated the two germline ends. The CDR3 bases are TGTGCCAGCAGTCTACTTATCGGTGAAGCTTTCTTT. Protein: CASSLLIGEAFF.

CDR3 coding DNA: TGCGCCAGCAGCCATACGGACAGGCCCTACGAGCAGTACTTC. This codes for CASSHTDRPYEQYF. The chain has TRBV4-3 and TRBJ2-7; 7 bases agree with TRBD1. This CDR3 is 14 amino acids long. Germline V gene data show CDR1 as LGHNA and CDR2 as YSLEER. The ends lost 3 bases at V and 2 bases at J; junction bases unmatched: 4.

This clone was detected a few times. The CDR3 loop is CASSGRVSYEQYF. The DNA of the CDR3 is TGTGCCAGCAGTGGGAGGGTTTCCTACGAGCAGTACTTC. The V gene is TRBV28, the J gene TRBJ2-7; 7 bases are shared with TRBD2. V lost 5 bases to trimming and J lost 1 base; unmatched junction nucleotides: 2. This CDR3 contains 13 residues. CDR1 is MDHEN and CDR2 is SYDVKM in the germline V gene. The full variable domain, rest sourced from reference TRBV28 and TRBJ2-7, is DVKVTQSSRYLVKRTGEKVFLECVQDMDHENMFWYRQDPGLGLRLIYFSYDVKMKEKGDIPEGYSVSREKKERFSLILESASTNQTSMYLCASSGRVSYEQYFGPGTRLTVT.

The chain recombines TRBV9 with TRBJ2-1; D is undetermined. The length of the CDR3 is 15 residues. CDR1 is SGDLS and CDR2 is YYNGEE in the germline V gene. Trimming removed 0 bases at V and 3 bases at J, with 10 bases between. This CDR3 is CASSVGATRYNEQFF. The CDR3 DNA reads as TGTGCCAGCAGCGTAGGGGCTACCCGCTACAATGAGCAGTTCTTC.

This clone was seen a single time. The chain has TRBV18 and TRBJ2-3; 9 bases are a match to TRBD1. The CDR3 runs to 14 residues. Germline V gives CDR1 KGHSH, CDR2 LQKENI. J gave up 4 bases and V 3 bases, and 2 bases lay outside the gene matches. CDR3 DNA sequence: TGTGCCAGCTCACCGGACAGGGGATCAGATACGCAGTATTTT. It specifies CASSPDRGSDTQYF.

A few counts support this clone. This chain joins TRBV5-5 and TRBJ2-1; TRBD1 matches 8 bases. The CDR3 has 13 residues. V was clipped by 4 bases and J by 8 bases; unmatched bases: 5. Germline V lookup: CDR1 SGHKS, CDR2 YYEKEE (reference sequence). The CDR3 region has the DNA TGTGCCAGCAGCCCCAGGGGGCCCGATGAGCAGTTCTTC. It specifies CASSPRGPDEQFF.

The J gene is TRBJ2-3, the V gene TRBV25-1, with 7 bases matching TRBD2. This CDR3 contains 15 residues. With 1 base clipped from V and 4 bases from J, the junction kept 5 bases outside the gene matches. From germline, CDR1 is MGHDK and CDR2 SYGVNS. CDR3 nucleotides: TGTGCCAGCAGTGAATGGGGCGGGAGTGCAGATACGCAGTATTTT. Translating gives CASSEWGGSADTQYF.

This clone has only one observation. The chain recombines TRBV9 with TRBJ2-1; 8 nucleotides agree with TRBD2. There are 15 residues in the CDR3. Germline loops: CDR1 SGDLS, CDR2 YYNGEE. V shed 1 base and J 6 bases; nucleotides not matched to a gene: 6. The CDR3 DNA reads TGTGCCAGCAGCGTAACGGGAGGGATCGGCAATGAGCAGTTCTTC. It encodes CASSVTGGIGNEQFF. Based on the CDR3 plus reference TRBV9 and TRBJ2-1, the full variable domain is DSGVTQTPKHLITATGQRVTLRCSPRSGDLSVYWYQQSLDQGLQFLIQYYNGEERAKGNILERFSAQQFPDLHSELNLSSLELGDSALYFCASSVTGGIGNEQFFGPGTRLTVL.

The chain joins TRBV14 to TRBJ2-3; D perhaps matches TRBD1 (6 bases). Trimming took 3 bases from V and 0 from J, leaving 16 bases between them. The CDR3 is 17 amino acids. The germline CDR1 and CDR2 sequences are SGHDN and FVKESK. DNA of the CDR3: TGTGCCAGCAGCCAGCTTACCGGGACAACTAGCACAGATACGCAGTATTTT. As protein: CASSQLTGTTSTDTQYF.

This rearrangement joins TRBV2 to TRBJ1-5; no reliable D call. CDR3 length: 14 residues. V was clipped by 0 bases and J by 4 bases, with 7 bases between them. CDR1 is SNHLY, CDR2 FYNNEI, per germline. Here the CDR3 reads CASSEARGNQPQHF. DNA of the CDR3: TGTGCCAGCAGTGAAGCGCGGGGAAATCAGCCCCAGCATTTT.

The chain links TRBV10-3 to TRBJ1-6; D is possibly TRBD1 (6 bases). This CDR3 has 13 residues. V lost 6 bases and J lost 6, with 9 bases in between. Germline CDR1 is ENHRY and CDR2 is SYGVKD. Here the CDR3 reads CAIREGGNSPLHF. The DNA of the CDR3 is TGTGCCATCAGGGAAGGGGGTAATTCACCCCTCCACTTT.

As regards this clone: The sample contains more than one DNA sequence encoding this CDR3. The J gene is TRBJ2-2, the V gene TRBV11-3; maybe TRBD2 (7 bases). Trimming took 4 bases from V and 0 from J, leaving 12 bases between them. CDR1 SGHNT and CDR2 YENEEA come from the germline V gene. The CDR3 sequence is 16 residues long. Here the CDR3 DNA reads TGTGCCAGCAGCTCTAGGGGGGGCCCGAACACCGGGGAGCTGTTTTTT. This codes for CASSSRGGPNTGELFF.

The rearrangement joins TRBV7-8 to TRBJ1-1; possibly TRBD1 for D (5 bases). There are 13 residues in the CDR3. The germline V and J ends were trimmed by 2 bases and 8 bases, with 12 bases remaining between them. Germline V CDR1 and CDR2: SGHVS, FQNEAQ. CDR3 region: CASSLSGTNEAFF. The CDR3 nucleotides read TGTGCCAGCAGCTTAAGCGGGACTAACGAAGCTTTCTTT. The complete variable domain, with remaining parts taken from reference TRBV7-8 and TRBJ1-1, reads GAGVSQSPRYKVAKRGQDVALRCDPISGHVSLFWYQQALGQGPEFLTYFQNEAQLDKSGLPSDRFFAERPEGSVSTLKIQRTQQEDSAVYLCASSLSGTNEAFFGQGTRLTVV.